Listed below are T cell receptor beta chains from one sample, sequenced in a study of T-cell reconstitution after alpha-beta-depleted transplantation in children. TCRdb used MiXCR to reprocess the PCR reads, holding one entry per CDR3 protein. The sample lists around 270,000 distinct CDR3 sequences, just over 7.5% occurring once. Specimen: peripheral blood, collected 360 days after TCRalphabeta/CD19-depleted stem cell transplant. The receptors originated from a female patient aged 2 to 10 who had a stem cell transplant for Fanconi anemia, so the T cells may come from the graft donor. Each CDR3 is given with its conserved first and last residue. The order of the fields is J gene, CDR3 length, clone size, V gene, D gene, CDR3 protein, CDR3 DNA. The D gene is left open where the match is weak. The size entry is marked missing in some rows and otherwise reads once, few, many or a size class.

TRBJ2-1 | 15 | many | TRBV7-3 | NA | CASSFSRPGANEQFF | TGTGCCAGCAGCTTTTCCAGACCCGGCGCAAATGAGCAGTTCTTC
TRBJ2-3 | 17 | NA | TRBV5-5 | TRBD1 | CASSFGQGPPSADTQYF | TGTGCCAGCAGCTTCGGACAGGGGCCGCCGAGCGCAGATACGCAGTATTTT
TRBJ2-3 | 14 | NA | TRBV3-1 | NA | CASSQTPGKREQYF | TGTGCCAGCAGCCAAACCCCCGGGAAAAGGGAGCAGTATTTT
TRBJ1-3 | 13 | few | TRBV10-3 | NA | CAIRDSSGNTIYF | TGTGCCATCAGGGACAGCTCTGGAAACACCATATATTTT
TRBJ2-3 | 19 | once | TRBV5-4 | TRBD2 | CASSFRTSGRASSTDTQYF | TGTGCCAGCAGCTTCAGGACTAGCGGGAGGGCCTCTAGCACAGATACGCAGTATTTT
TRBJ2-1 | 17 | many | TRBV15 | NA | CATSRDWGDPIDNEQFF | TGTGCCACCAGCAGAGATTGGGGGGACCCTATAGACAATGAGCAGTTCTTC
TRBJ2-7 | 16 | NA | TRBV20-1 | TRBD1 | CSAHRPTGGKRGEQYF | TGCAGTGCGCACCGTCCGACAGGGGGAAAAAGGGGGGAGCAGTACTTC
TRBJ1-4 | 13 | NA | TRBV7-9 | NA | CASRRDTLEKLFF | TGTGCCAGCAGAAGGGACACTCTTGAAAAACTGTTTTTT
TRBJ1-1 | 11 | few | TRBV7-9 | NA | CASSRLTEAFF | TGTGCCAGCAGCCGACTCACTGAAGCTTTCTTT
TRBJ2-3 | 18 | many | TRBV5-1 | TRBD2 | CASSLFLAGGWSTDTQYF | TGCGCCAGCAGCTTGTTTCTAGCGGGAGGATGGAGCACAGATACGCAGTATTTT
TRBJ2-7 | 16 | many | TRBV6-2/TRBV6-3 | NA | CASGNQGIGAVYEQYF | TGTGCCAGCGGGAATCAGGGAATAGGGGCGGTCTACGAGCAGTACTTC
TRBJ2-3 | 15 | NA | TRBV7-2 | TRBD2 | CASSFTAGSTDTQYF | TGTGCCAGCAGCTTTACAGCGGGGAGCACAGATACGCAGTATTTT
TRBJ2-1 | 16 | few | TRBV19 | TRBD1 | CASSSWDSHSYNEQFF | TGTGCCAGTAGTTCGTGGGACAGCCACTCCTACAATGAGCAGTTCTTC
TRBJ1-4 | 16 | few | TRBV2 | NA | CASSEVGKRYNEKLFF | TGTGCCAGCAGTGAAGTGGGAAAGAGGTATAATGAAAAACTGTTTTTT
TRBJ2-3 | 12 | many | TRBV5-1 | NA | CASSLATDTQYF | TGCGCCAGCAGCCTCGCCACAGATACGCAGTATTTT
TRBJ1-1 | 14 | many | TRBV6-2/TRBV6-3 | NA | CASSYRGAGSEAFF | TGTGCCAGCAGTTACAGAGGGGCAGGATCTGAAGCTTTCTTT
TRBJ1-1 | 14 | many | TRBV7-2 | TRBD1 | CASSKGQGNTEAFF | TGTGCCAGCAGCAAGGGACAGGGGAACACTGAAGCTTTCTTT
TRBJ2-7 | 14 | many | TRBV10-3 | NA | CAISETAGTYEQYF | TGTGCCATCAGTGAGACAGCGGGCACCTACGAGCAGTACTTC